This T cell receptor (beta chain) was observed in a study of control samples from healthy donors and cancer patients (dated by TCRdb to the early 2020s). Remarks on this clone: The antigen it recognizes is unknown. Base-call qualities are not available, and no considerably larger clone is one nucleotide away.

Libraries were constructed by the immunoSEQ multiplex PCR assay. TCRdb took over this immuneACCESS table, retaining in-frame rearrangements with V and J assigned. Such tables are incomplete; in checked studies, under half of the missing clones stem from an unresolved V gene, and the remainder is unexplained. Recorded for this sample are 85,000 to 100,000 clones; roughly four fifths of them occurred a single time. The ten largest clonotypes hold 2% of the sample. At the junction V is shortened by 4 bases and J by 7 bases, with 10 bases in between. The germline V gene specifies KGHSH as CDR1 and LQKENI as CDR2. The CDR3 sequence holds 13 residues, the cysteine and phenylalanine included. Of the read, only the CDR3 DNA is kept; its 39 bases are in frame from base 1.

Recombination linked TRBV18 to TRBJ1-4; the D gene cannot be named for sure. This sequence originates from a man in his fifties or sixties in good health. Sequenced input: blood. The DNA sequence follows: TGTGCCAGCTCACGTGGGATGGGTGAAAAACTGTTTTTT. Translated, it reads CASSRGMGEKLFF. The reference TRBV18 and TRBJ1-4 proteins fill in what lies around the CDR3, so the full variable domain reads NAGVMQNPRHLVRRRGQEARLRCSPMKGHSHVYWYRQLPEEGLKFMVYLQKENIIDESGMPKERFSAEFPKEGPSILRIQQVVRGDSAAYFCASSRGMGEKLFFGSGTQLSVL.